Below are 15 T cell receptor beta chains sequenced from a single sample in a study of blood T cell repertoires in COVID-19. Profiling relied on immunoSEQ multiplex PCR, and the TCRdb table lists in-frame clones only, not all of them. This sample has 9,000 to 13,000 clones; roughly nine tenths occur once, and the top ten carry approximately 24%. The material sequenced was peripheral blood. Receptor source: a man aged 30 to 45 with active or convalescent COVID-19.

The rearrangement uses TRBV5-1 and TRBJ2-1; 10 positions agree with TRBD2. The ends lost 4 bases at V and 9 bases at J; junction bases unmatched: 10. Per germline, CDR1 SGHRS and CDR2 YFSETQ. The CDR3 runs 15 residues. In DNA form, the CDR3 reads TGCGCCAGCAGCACTGGGACTAGCGTTGTCACTGAGCAGTTCTTC. Its translation is CASSTGTSVVTEQFF.

This sequence joins TRBV6-1 and TRBJ2-1; no clear D gene. Germline V gene data show CDR1 as MNHNS and CDR2 as SASEGT. The CDR3 loop spans 17 amino acids. V dropped 3 bases and J dropped 4 bases, with 19 bases sitting between them. The CDR3, as DNA: TGTGCCAGCAGTGAGCGGCCGATCTACATAGCTTACAATGAGCAGTTCTTC. Protein product: CASSERPIYIAYNEQFF.

This clone came up a few times. The chain has TRBV2 and TRBJ2-3; 7 bases are a match to TRBD1. The CDR3 consists of 13 residues. V was clipped by 2 bases and J by 6 bases; unmatched bases: 2. From germline, CDR1 is SNHLY and CDR2 FYNNEI. For the CDR3, the DNA is TGTGCCAGCAGTGAAAACAGGGGTGATACGCAGTATTTT. Protein: CASSENRGDTQYF.

The J gene is TRBJ1-1, the V gene TRBV18; 9 nucleotides agree with TRBD1. Germline V gene lookup returns CDR1 KGHSH and CDR2 LQKENI. Unmatched junction bases numbered 3, after V lost 3 bases and J lost 7 bases. The CDR3 length is 13 residues. The CDR3 loop reads CASSPTGGIEAFF. In nucleotides, the CDR3 is TGTGCCAGCTCACCGACAGGGGGGATTGAAGCTTTCTTT.

This chain links TRBV5-1 with TRBJ2-5, with TRBD1 identical over 10 bases. CDR1 and CDR2 from the germline V gene are SGHRS and YFSETQ. V was clipped by 0 bases and J by 5 bases; unmatched bases: 4. The CDR3 has 15 residues. CDR3 protein: CASSLGQGASETQYF. The CDR3 nucleotides are TGCGCCAGCAGCTTGGGACAGGGGGCGTCGGAGACCCAGTACTTC.

V usage is TRBV21-1 and J usage is TRBJ1-1; the DNA was not compared with TRBD1, the D call given in the table. TRBV21-1 is flagged as a pseudogene. This CDR3 spans 16 amino acids. The CDR3 spells CACTKDRDRMNTEAFF. In DNA form, the CDR3 reads TGTGCTTGCACCAAAGACAGGGACAGGATGAACACTGAAGCTTTCTTT.

This sequence joins TRBV6-5 and TRBJ1-4, with D possibly matching TRBD1 (5 bases). CDR1 and CDR2 (germline): MNHEY, SVGAGI. This CDR3 comprises 14 residues. The V and J ends lost 6 bases and 7 bases respectively, with 15 bases between them. The CDR3 nucleotides read TGTGCCAGCAGGCGGGACCTAACGGTTGAAAAACTGTTTTTT. Its translation: CASRRDLTVEKLFF.

The chain couples TRBV10-1 to TRBJ1-5; tentative D call: TRBD1 (6 bases). In germline, CDR1 is WNHNN, CDR2 SYGVQD (reference sequence). The V end was cut by 1 base, the J end by 1 base, with 11 bases between. This CDR3 spans 16 amino acids. CDR3 protein: CASSEFPQGSNQPQHF. CDR3 DNA: TGCGCCAGCAGTGAGTTCCCACAGGGAAGCAATCAGCCCCAGCATTTT.

The chain joins TRBV5-4 to TRBJ2-5; the D gene is possibly TRBD1 (6 bases). V lost 4 bases to trimming and J lost 5 bases, with 21 bases between them. CDR3 length: 16 amino acids. Germline CDR1 reads SGHNT; CDR2 reads YYREEE (reference sequence). This CDR3 reads CASSHTGRGVEETQYF. The DNA of the CDR3 is TGTGCCAGCAGCCACACCGGCAGGGGCGTCGAGGAGACCCAGTACTTC.

This chain uses TRBV5-4 with TRBJ2-1, with TRBD1 matching 12 bases. The V gene end was trimmed by 3 bases and the J gene end by 6 bases; junction bases not matched to a gene: 4. From germline, CDR1 is SGHNT and CDR2 YYREEE (reference sequence). This CDR3 has 15 residues. CDR3 protein: CASSSGTGGLNEQFF. For the CDR3, the DNA is TGTGCCAGCAGCTCCGGGACAGGGGGCCTCAATGAGCAGTTCTTC.

This clone appeared a few times. The chain recombines TRBV7-9 with TRBJ2-2; D gene ambiguous. Germline V gives CDR1 SEHNR, CDR2 FQNEAQ (reference sequence). The V end was cut by 4 bases, the J end by 5 bases, with 14 bases between. This CDR3 is 15 amino acids long. The CDR3 loop reads CASSSPPLGTGELFF. The CDR3 DNA reads TGTGCCAGCAGCTCCCCACCCCTCGGGACCGGGGAGCTGTTTTTT.

This clone was detected once. This sequence joins TRBV6-5 and TRBJ1-2; D gene unclear. Per germline, CDR1 MNHEY and CDR2 SVGAGI. The CDR3 extends over 13 amino acids. Trimming took 2 bases from V and 2 from J, leaving 6 bases between them. The CDR3 DNA sequence: TGTGCCAGCAGTTACAGCAGGAACTATGGCTACACCTTC. Protein sequence: CASSYSRNYGYTF.

The chain links TRBV2 to TRBJ1-3; no definite D call. The V gene lost 6 bases and the J gene lost 7 bases, with 10 bases spanning the gap. From germline, CDR1 is SNHLY and CDR2 FYNNEI. The CDR3 is made up of 12 amino acids. CDR3 sequence (DNA): TGTGCCAGCAGCCAGACTGAGAACACCATATATTTT. Translation: CASSQTENTIYF.

The V gene is TRBV4-1, the J gene TRBJ2-7, with no clear D. Looked up from germline, CDR1 is MGHRA and CDR2 is YSYEKL. Trimming shortened V by 1 base and J by 2 bases, and 9 bases separated the two germline ends. This CDR3 is 14 amino acids long. The DNA for the CDR3 is TGCGCCAGCAGCCAAGGCGCGAATACCTACGAGCAGTACTTC. It encodes CASSQGANTYEQYF.

V and J are TRBV6-6 and TRBJ2-7, with 8 bases fitting TRBD2. V dropped 6 bases and J dropped 4; count of bases not matched to a gene: 8. Germline CDR1 MNHNY, CDR2 SVGAGI (reference sequence). The CDR3 loop spans 14 amino acids. The chain's CDR3 is CASSPGGARYEQYV. CDR3 in DNA: TGTGCCAGCAGCCCCGGGGGGGCTCGATACGAGCAGTACGTC.